The next 15 T cell receptor beta chains were all read from a single sample in a study of OX40 agonist ivuxolimab in advanced cancers. Method: immunoSEQ multiplex PCR; TCRdb's copy keeps in-frame clones and lacks some. Among about 73,000 clones listed, 92% were seen once. The specimen comprised CD4+ or CD8+ T cells sorted from blood, sampled in a trial of the OX40 agonist ivuxolimab. The receptor source for this set is an adult with an advanced solid tumor such as melanoma, head and neck, liver or kidney cancer.

In its sample, this clone was seen once. This rearrangement joins TRBV27 to TRBJ1-5, with 8 bases matching TRBD1. The CDR3 is 14 residues long. The trim removed 5 bases at V and 6 bases at J, leaving 6 bases unmatched. Germline V gene data show CDR1 as MNHEY and CDR2 as SMNVEV (reference sequence). CDR3 sequence (DNA): TGTGCCAGCAGTCCGACAGGGGAATCTCAGCCCCAGCATTTT. Residues: CASSPTGESQPQHF.

This clone was recorded only once. This rearrangement joins TRBV9 to TRBJ1-6; 9 bases line up with TRBD1. V gave up 3 bases and J gave up 10 bases; unmatched junction bases: 8. Germline-derived CDR1 and CDR2 are SGDLS and YYNGEE. This CDR3 has 15 amino acids. CDR3 amino acids: CASSAQQGARSPLHF. CDR3 bases: TGTGCCAGCAGCGCCCAACAGGGGGCTAGGTCACCCCTCCACTTT.

The V gene is TRBV13, the J gene TRBJ2-5; D is undetermined. Germline CDR1 reads PRHDT; CDR2 reads FYEKMQ (reference sequence). The CDR3 is 12 residues long. The germline V and J ends were trimmed by 5 bases and 11 bases, with 15 bases remaining between them. The CDR3 nucleotides read TGTGCCAGCAGCCCCAAGGGCCGTGAGCAGTACTTC. Its translation is CASSPKGREQYF.

The sample holds one count of this clone. The rearrangement uses TRBV19 and TRBJ1-2, with TRBD1 matching over 7 bases. Trimming took 9 bases from V and 4 from J; bases not matched to a gene: 23. The germline gives CDR1 LNHDA, CDR2 SQIVND (reference sequence). The CDR3 extends over 18 amino acids. This chain's CDR3 is CARPHPQGQGVKGYGYTF. CDR3 in DNA: TGTGCCAGGCCCCACCCCCAGGGCCAGGGGGTCAAGGGCTATGGCTACACCTTC.

The J gene is TRBJ1-1, the V gene TRBV19; 11 positions match TRBD1. V lost 5 bases to trimming and J lost 6 bases; unmatched junction nucleotides: 5. The germline V gene has CDR1 LNHDA and CDR2 SQIVND (reference sequence). The length of the CDR3 is 14 residues. The chain's CDR3 is CASSSGQGASEAFF. CDR3 DNA sequence: TGTGCCAGTAGTTCCGGACAGGGGGCCTCTGAAGCTTTCTTT.

The V gene is TRBV4-3, the J gene TRBJ1-4; D is ambiguous. The CDR3 totals 16 residues. The germline V and J ends were trimmed by 0 bases and 2 bases, with 10 bases remaining between them. Germline V gene sequence: CDR1 LGHNA, CDR2 YSLEER. CDR3 coding DNA: TGCGCCAGCAGCCAAGACCGACACGATACTAATGAAAAACTGTTTTTT. Translation gives CASSQDRHDTNEKLFF.

V and J are TRBV7-2 and TRBJ2-7, with D hard to call. Trimming took off 4 bases at V and 4 bases at J, with 14 bases between the two ends. The CDR3 has 14 amino acids. Looked up from germline, CDR1 is SGHTA and CDR2 is FQGNSA. The CDR3 sequence is CASSSQGPKYEQYF. DNA for the CDR3: TGTGCCAGCAGCTCACAAGGCCCGAAATACGAGCAGTACTTC. The whole variable domain, filled in from reference TRBV7-2 and TRBJ2-7, reads GAGVSQSPSNKVTEKGKDVELRCDPISGHTALYWYRQSLGQGLEFLIYFQGNSAPDKSGLPSDRFSAERTGGSVSTLTIQRTQQEDSAVYLCASSSQGPKYEQYFGPGTRLTVT.

This sequence joins TRBV10-2 and TRBJ2-1; D not resolved. V lost 3 bases, J lost 2 bases, and 11 bases lay in between. CDR3 length equals 15 residues. In germline, CDR1 is WSHSY, CDR2 SAAADI. The CDR3 DNA follows: TGCGCCAGCAGTGATCGGCAGATACCCTACAATGAGCAGTTCTTC. Protein product: CASSDRQIPYNEQFF.

The rearrangement uses TRBV4-3 and TRBJ1-6, with a tentative D call TRBD1 (5 bases). V lost 1 base to trimming and J lost 6 bases, with 16 bases between them. Germline V gene lookup returns CDR1 LGHNA and CDR2 YSLEER. The CDR3 is 17 residues long. The CDR3 DNA reads TGCGCCAGCAGCCAAGGTACAGGCAGTTTGCTTAATTCACCCCTCCACTTT. Translated, it gives CASSQGTGSLLNSPLHF.

CDR3 nucleotides: TGTGCCAGCAGCTTCTCATCGACTGAAGCTTTCTTT. This codes for CASSFSSTEAFF. The V gene is TRBV5-4, the J gene TRBJ1-1; D not resolved. V lost 2 bases to trimming and J lost 5 bases, with 7 bases between them. Per the germline V gene, CDR1 is SGHNT and CDR2 is YYREEE (reference sequence). The CDR3 extends over 12 amino acids.

V usage is TRBV6-1 and J usage is TRBJ1-2; D is uncertain. The V and J ends lost 10 bases and 3 bases respectively, with 15 bases between them. Germline V gene sequence: CDR1 MNHNS, CDR2 SASEGT. The CDR3 runs 13 residues. CDR3 nucleotide sequence: TGTGCCATCGAAATAAGGGATTACTATGGCTACACCTTC. It encodes CAIEIRDYYGYTF.

The chain couples TRBV6-6 to TRBJ2-7, with D possibly being TRBD1 (5 bases). V was clipped by 5 bases and J by 6 bases, with 17 bases between them. This CDR3 is 14 amino acids long. The V gene's germline CDR1 is MNHNY and CDR2 SVGAGI (reference sequence). The CDR3 sequence is CASSPQGSLVEQYF. CDR3 bases: TGTGCCAGCAGTCCGCAGGGTTCCTTGGTCGAGCAGTACTTC.

Note on this clone: The junction shows a germline mismatch at one end, possibly a read error. V usage is TRBV7-8 and J usage is TRBJ2-1; the D gene could be TRBD1 or TRBD2 (5 bases each). Germline V gives CDR1 SGHVS, CDR2 FQNEAQ. The CDR3 runs 11 residues. The CDR3 sequence is CASTEWGEQFF. The CDR3 nucleotides read TGTGCGAGCACGGAGTGGGGGGAGCAGTTCTTC.

This chain uses TRBV19 with TRBJ1-1; 10 bases match TRBD1. The V segment lost 5 bases and the J segment 5 bases; nucleotides outside the gene matches: 14. This CDR3 region has 17 residues. Per the germline V gene, CDR1 is LNHDA and CDR2 is SQIVND (reference sequence). CDR3 sequence (DNA): TGTGCCAGTAGTGCGTATTGGGAGGACAGGGGGGAGACTGAAGCTTTCTTT. Amino acids: CASSAYWEDRGETEAFF.

The CDR3 region has the DNA TGCGCCAGCAGCCACCAGGGTCCTTCCTACAATGAGCAGTTCTTC. Translation gives CASSHQGPSYNEQFF. V is TRBV4-1 and J is TRBJ2-1, with a weak D call TRBD1 (5 bases). The germline V and J ends were trimmed by 3 bases and 1 base, with 10 bases remaining between them. Looked up from germline, CDR1 is MGHRA and CDR2 is YSYEKL. The CDR3 spans 15 residues.